These 27 T cell receptor beta chains were sequenced from one sample in a study of cytomegalovirus exposure and HLA in healthy donors. The PCR ran on 60 Vbeta and 13 Jbeta primers. Sequenced by immunoSEQ multiplex PCR; TCRdb stores in-frame clones only, minus some. The sample yields 150,000 to 200,000 clones, about 65% seen once. Sequenced sample: PBMCs. The source is a girl aged 10-17 years in good health and CMV-seronegative.

V and J are TRBV14 and TRBJ1-3; D is possibly TRBD1 (5 bases). The CDR3 runs 14 residues. Trimming stripped 4 bases from V and 0 bases from J, with 7 bases between. Germline CDR1 SGHDN, CDR2 FVKESK. In DNA form, the CDR3 reads TGTGCCAGCAGCCGACAGAGCTCTGGAAACACCATATATTTT. Its protein is CASSRQSSGNTIYF.

This clone was seen a few times. The chain couples TRBV5-1 to TRBJ2-3, with 12 bases aligning to TRBD2. The CDR3 extends over 16 amino acids. V lost 3 bases and J lost 2; bases outside the gene matches: 4. Germline-derived CDR1 and CDR2 are SGHRS and YFSETQ. The CDR3 nucleotides read TGCGCCAGCAGCTCCCTAGCGGGGGGGCTCACAGATACGCAGTATTTT. It yields the protein CASSSLAGGLTDTQYF.

In this sample, this clone turned up many times. The rearrangement uses TRBV6-4 and TRBJ2-2; D is undetermined. The CDR3 is made up of 13 amino acids. Looked up from germline, CDR1 is MRHNA and CDR2 is SNTAGT. V lost 0 bases and J 4 bases, leaving 3 bases between the germline ends. The CDR3 spells CASSDSSTGELFF. CDR3 coding DNA: TGTGCCAGCAGTGACTCTAGCACCGGGGAGCTGTTTTTT.

This clone was seen more than once but under ten times. V is TRBV15 and J is TRBJ2-7, with 7 bases that match TRBD1. The CDR3 sequence is 15 residues long. V lost 0 bases, J lost 3 bases, and 5 bases stayed unmatched. Germline V CDR1 and CDR2: LNHNV, YYDKDF (reference sequence). DNA of the CDR3: TGTGCCACCAGCAGAGATCAGGGGGTAAACTACGAGCAGTACTTC. Translating it yields CATSRDQGVNYEQYF. The whole variable domain, filled in from reference TRBV15 and TRBJ2-7, reads DAMVIQNPRYQVTQFGKPVTLSCSQTLNHNVMYWYQQKSSQAPKLLFHYYDKDFNNEADTPDNFQSRRPNTSFCFLDIRSPGLGDTAMYLCATSRDQGVNYEQYFGPGTRLTVT.

The rearrangement joins TRBV9 to TRBJ1-2; the match to TRBD1 covers 10 bases. V shed 3 bases and J 4 bases; nucleotides not matched to a gene: 6. Germline V lookup: CDR1 SGDLS, CDR2 YYNGEE. This CDR3 comprises 15 residues. CDR3 DNA sequence: TGTGCCAGCAGCGAGGCGACAGGGGGCTTCTATGGCTACACCTTC. As protein: CASSEATGGFYGYTF.

This clone was counted only a few times. The chain carries TRBV25-1 and TRBJ1-2; TRBD1 matches at 8 bases. The V and J ends lost 4 bases and 2 bases, in that order; junction bases with no gene match: 9. Germline CDR1 and CDR2: MGHDK and SYGVNS. The CDR3 runs 16 residues. CDR3 coding DNA: TGTGCCAGCAGTGGATTCACAGGGGGTCCGAACTATGGCTACACCTTC. Protein sequence: CASSGFTGGPNYGYTF.

The chain uses TRBV30 and TRBJ1-1; a weak D match, TRBD1 (5 bases). V gave up 3 bases and J gave up 1 base, with 18 bases separating them. The CDR3 consists of 16 residues. Germline CDR1 is GTSNPN and CDR2 is SVGIG (reference sequence). The CDR3 spells CAWRVGAAKGNTEAFF. The CDR3, as DNA: TGTGCCTGGAGGGTTGGGGCAGCGAAGGGGAACACTGAAGCTTTCTTT.

V and J are TRBV7-9 and TRBJ1-2, with 9 bases matching TRBD1. V gave up 5 bases and J gave up 4 bases; unmatched junction bases: 11. The CDR3 has 16 amino acids. CDR1 is SEHNR and CDR2 is FQNEAQ in the germline V gene (reference sequence). This chain's CDR3 is CASSGLGQGISYGYTF. In DNA, the CDR3 is TGTGCCAGCAGCGGCCTTGGACAGGGGATAAGCTATGGCTACACCTTC.

This clone was observed a single time. The V and J genes are TRBV11-1 and TRBJ2-5; 10 bases fit TRBD2. The CDR3 spans 15 residues. V gave up 5 bases and J gave up 2 bases; unmatched junction bases: 5. CDR1 and CDR2 (germline): SGHAT, FQDESV (reference sequence). The CDR3 spells CASSRTGLAQETQYF. CDR3 nucleotide sequence: TGTGCCAGCAGCCGAACGGGACTAGCGCAAGAGACCCAGTACTTC.

The chain uses TRBV10-2 and TRBJ1-4; 8 bases align to TRBD1. Germline values: CDR1 WSHSY, CDR2 SAAADI. V trimming: 6 bases; J trimming: 8 bases; junction bases outside the gene matches: 5. The length of the CDR3 is 13 residues. The CDR3 bases are TGCGCCAGCAGGACAGGGGCTGAGGAAAAACTGTTTTTT. This encodes CASRTGAEEKLFF.

This chain uses TRBV27 with TRBJ1-1; 7 nucleotides match TRBD1. Germline CDR1 and CDR2: MNHEY and SMNVEV (reference sequence). V was clipped by 6 bases and J by 1 base; unmatched bases: 5. The CDR3 extends over 14 amino acids. The chain's CDR3 is CASRSSGGNTEAFF. DNA of the CDR3: TGTGCCAGCAGATCGTCAGGGGGGAACACTGAAGCTTTCTTT.

The chain carries TRBV5-4 and TRBJ2-7; 8 bases are shared with TRBD2. J lost 3 bases, V lost 2 bases, and 7 bases had no gene match. The CDR3 is 15 amino acids. From germline, CDR1 is SGHNT and CDR2 YYREEE (reference sequence). The CDR3 spells CASSLERGNLYEQYF. The CDR3 nucleotides are TGTGCCAGCAGCTTAGAGCGGGGGAACCTCTACGAGCAGTACTTC. The complete variable domain, with remaining parts taken from reference TRBV5-4 and TRBJ2-7, reads ETGVTQSPTHLIKTRGQQVTLRCSSQSGHNTVSWYQQALGQGPQFIFQYYREEENGRGNFPPRFSGLQFPNYSSELNVNALELDDSALYLCASSLERGNLYEQYFGPGTRLTVT.

This sequence joins TRBV5-1 and TRBJ1-3; D call uncertain. Trimming left V 3 bases short and J 0 bases short, with 13 bases between. CDR3 length: 16 residues. Germline CDR1 is SGHRS and CDR2 is YFSETQ. The CDR3 spells CASSSAGITSGNTIYF. DNA for the CDR3: TGCGCCAGCAGCTCGGCGGGCATTACCTCTGGAAACACCATATATTTT.

V and J are TRBV6-5 and TRBJ2-7; the match to TRBD1 covers 11 bases. With V trimmed by 2 bases and J by 6 bases, 9 bases remained unmatched. Germline lookup yields CDR1 MNHEY and CDR2 SVGAGI. The CDR3 runs to 16 residues. The CDR3 nucleotides are TGTGCCAGCAGTTACGACGGCGGGGACAGGGGGTCCGAGCAGTACTTC. Protein product: CASSYDGGDRGSEQYF.

The chain recombines TRBV7-9 with TRBJ1-5; D may be TRBD1 (5 bases). The CDR3 consists of 14 residues. Between the trimmed V and J ends, which lost 10 bases and 4 bases, there was a span of 17 bases. CDR1 is SEHNR, CDR2 FQNEAQ, per germline (reference sequence). The CDR3 is CATQQVGQNQPQHF. Written as DNA, the CDR3 is TGTGCCACCCAACAGGTAGGGCAGAATCAGCCCCAGCATTTT.

V usage is TRBV6-4 and J usage is TRBJ1-4, with unresolved D. Germline assignment: CDR1 MRHNA and CDR2 SNTAGT. The CDR3 spans 20 residues. V lost 0 bases to trimming and J lost 4 bases, with 24 bases between them. The CDR3 DNA follows: TGTGCCAGCAGTGACTCGAAGGAGGACCCCGCGGAAGGGAATAATGAAAAACTGTTTTTT. Translation gives CASSDSKEDPAEGNNEKLFF.

V usage is TRBV18 and J usage is TRBJ1-5; TRBD1 is a possible D gene (6 bases). Germline lookup yields CDR1 KGHSH and CDR2 LQKENI. V dropped 3 bases and J dropped 7 bases, with 13 bases sitting between them. The CDR3 runs to 14 residues. DNA for the CDR3: TGTGCCAGCTCACCGGGTGCAGGGGAACAGCCCCAGCATTTT. It specifies CASSPGAGEQPQHF. The variable domain in full, with the rest retrieved from reference TRBV18 and TRBJ1-5, is NAGVMQNPRHLVRRRGQEARLRCSPMKGHSHVYWYRQLPEEGLKFMVYLQKENIIDESGMPKERFSAEFPKEGPSILRIQQVVRGDSAAYFCASSPGAGEQPQHFGDGTRLSIL.

This chain uses TRBV27 with TRBJ2-6; 8 positions match TRBD1. Germline V gene sequence: CDR1 MNHEY, CDR2 SMNVEV (reference sequence). Trimming removed 5 bases from V and 3 bases from J; junction bases left unmatched: 6. The CDR3 sequence is 16 residues long. The CDR3: CASSPQGAGGANVLTF. The CDR3 coding sequence is TGTGCCAGCAGTCCGCAGGGGGCTGGTGGGGCCAACGTCCTGACTTTC.

V gene TRBV7-2 combines with J gene TRBJ2-7; D may be TRBD2 (6 bases). V was cut by 5 bases and J by 3 bases, with 14 bases left in between. Germline CDR1 reads SGHTA; CDR2 reads FQGNSA. The CDR3 loop spans 14 amino acids. CDR3 amino acids: CASSHSQGLYEQYF. The CDR3 DNA is TGTGCCAGCAGCCACAGTCAGGGACTCTACGAGCAGTACTTC.

The chain employs TRBV6-5 and TRBJ1-2, with 8 positions matching TRBD1. This CDR3 has 15 amino acids. Germline V CDR1 and CDR2: MNHEY, SVGAGI. V lost 0 bases to trimming and J lost 2 bases; unmatched junction nucleotides: 2. The CDR3 sequence is CASSYSGDRNYGYTF. The CDR3 region has the DNA TGTGCCAGCAGTTACTCGGGGGACAGGAACTATGGCTACACCTTC.

This chain links TRBV27 with TRBJ1-2, with TRBD1 matching 7 bases. This CDR3 is 15 amino acids long. Germline-derived CDR1 and CDR2 are MNHEY and SMNVEV (reference sequence). With 5 bases clipped from V and 2 bases from J, the junction kept 8 bases outside the gene matches. CDR3 in amino acids: CASSPQGGVNYGYTF. CDR3 nucleotide sequence: TGTGCCAGCAGTCCCCAGGGGGGCGTCAACTATGGCTACACCTTC.

The V gene is TRBV6-1, the J gene TRBJ1-2, with a weak D call TRBD1 (5 bases). Looked up from germline, CDR1 is MNHNS and CDR2 is SASEGT. Trimming took 8 bases from V and 0 from J, leaving 10 bases between them. This CDR3 comprises 13 residues. CDR3 sequence: CASGGQTNYGYTF. The CDR3 region has the DNA TGTGCCAGCGGCGGACAAACTAACTATGGCTACACCTTC.

The chain combines TRBV7-9 with TRBJ1-4; the D gene is possibly TRBD1 (5 bases). V lost 4 bases, J lost 5 bases, and 8 bases lay in between. The germline gives CDR1 SEHNR, CDR2 FQNEAQ (reference sequence). CDR3 length: 13 amino acids. CDR3: CASSSRQNEKLFF. In DNA, the CDR3 is TGTGCCAGCAGCTCCAGACAGAATGAAAAACTGTTTTTT.

This chain joins TRBV5-1 and TRBJ1-1, with 9 bases identical to TRBD1. CDR1 SGHRS and CDR2 YFSETQ come from the germline V gene. The CDR3 has 16 residues. V was pared by 4 bases and J by 0 bases, with 7 bases of the junction left unmatched. This chain's CDR3 is CASSPTGGGMNTEAFF. The CDR3 DNA reads as TGCGCCAGCAGCCCGACAGGGGGGGGGATGAACACTGAAGCTTTCTTT.

J is TRBJ2-3 and V is TRBV14; 9 positions match TRBD1. The CDR3 runs to 12 residues. J lost 12 bases, V lost 5 bases, and 6 bases had no gene match. Germline V gene sequence: CDR1 SGHDN, CDR2 FVKESK. CDR3 nucleotides: TGTGCCAGCAGCTTCGACAGGGGGAGACAGTATTTT. This codes for CASSFDRGRQYF.

This clone appeared a few times. The rearrangement joins TRBV13 to TRBJ2-7; 7 bases agree with TRBD1. Germline V gives CDR1 PRHDT, CDR2 FYEKMQ (reference sequence). This CDR3 has 16 amino acids. V was clipped by 1 base and J by 4 bases; unmatched bases: 10. CDR3 sequence: CASSLVDGSGGYEQYF. In nucleotides, the CDR3 is TGTGCCAGCAGCTTAGTTGACGGTTCAGGGGGTTACGAGCAGTACTTC.

The chain recombines TRBV6-5 with TRBJ2-5; 9 bases are shared with TRBD1. V gave up 0 bases and J gave up 4 bases; unmatched junction bases: 6. Germline V gene lookup returns CDR1 MNHEY and CDR2 SVGAGI. The CDR3 covers 16 residues. The CDR3 protein is CASSYSKWGQGETQYF. The CDR3 nucleotides read TGTGCCAGCAGTTACTCGAAGTGGGGACAGGGAGAGACCCAGTACTTC.